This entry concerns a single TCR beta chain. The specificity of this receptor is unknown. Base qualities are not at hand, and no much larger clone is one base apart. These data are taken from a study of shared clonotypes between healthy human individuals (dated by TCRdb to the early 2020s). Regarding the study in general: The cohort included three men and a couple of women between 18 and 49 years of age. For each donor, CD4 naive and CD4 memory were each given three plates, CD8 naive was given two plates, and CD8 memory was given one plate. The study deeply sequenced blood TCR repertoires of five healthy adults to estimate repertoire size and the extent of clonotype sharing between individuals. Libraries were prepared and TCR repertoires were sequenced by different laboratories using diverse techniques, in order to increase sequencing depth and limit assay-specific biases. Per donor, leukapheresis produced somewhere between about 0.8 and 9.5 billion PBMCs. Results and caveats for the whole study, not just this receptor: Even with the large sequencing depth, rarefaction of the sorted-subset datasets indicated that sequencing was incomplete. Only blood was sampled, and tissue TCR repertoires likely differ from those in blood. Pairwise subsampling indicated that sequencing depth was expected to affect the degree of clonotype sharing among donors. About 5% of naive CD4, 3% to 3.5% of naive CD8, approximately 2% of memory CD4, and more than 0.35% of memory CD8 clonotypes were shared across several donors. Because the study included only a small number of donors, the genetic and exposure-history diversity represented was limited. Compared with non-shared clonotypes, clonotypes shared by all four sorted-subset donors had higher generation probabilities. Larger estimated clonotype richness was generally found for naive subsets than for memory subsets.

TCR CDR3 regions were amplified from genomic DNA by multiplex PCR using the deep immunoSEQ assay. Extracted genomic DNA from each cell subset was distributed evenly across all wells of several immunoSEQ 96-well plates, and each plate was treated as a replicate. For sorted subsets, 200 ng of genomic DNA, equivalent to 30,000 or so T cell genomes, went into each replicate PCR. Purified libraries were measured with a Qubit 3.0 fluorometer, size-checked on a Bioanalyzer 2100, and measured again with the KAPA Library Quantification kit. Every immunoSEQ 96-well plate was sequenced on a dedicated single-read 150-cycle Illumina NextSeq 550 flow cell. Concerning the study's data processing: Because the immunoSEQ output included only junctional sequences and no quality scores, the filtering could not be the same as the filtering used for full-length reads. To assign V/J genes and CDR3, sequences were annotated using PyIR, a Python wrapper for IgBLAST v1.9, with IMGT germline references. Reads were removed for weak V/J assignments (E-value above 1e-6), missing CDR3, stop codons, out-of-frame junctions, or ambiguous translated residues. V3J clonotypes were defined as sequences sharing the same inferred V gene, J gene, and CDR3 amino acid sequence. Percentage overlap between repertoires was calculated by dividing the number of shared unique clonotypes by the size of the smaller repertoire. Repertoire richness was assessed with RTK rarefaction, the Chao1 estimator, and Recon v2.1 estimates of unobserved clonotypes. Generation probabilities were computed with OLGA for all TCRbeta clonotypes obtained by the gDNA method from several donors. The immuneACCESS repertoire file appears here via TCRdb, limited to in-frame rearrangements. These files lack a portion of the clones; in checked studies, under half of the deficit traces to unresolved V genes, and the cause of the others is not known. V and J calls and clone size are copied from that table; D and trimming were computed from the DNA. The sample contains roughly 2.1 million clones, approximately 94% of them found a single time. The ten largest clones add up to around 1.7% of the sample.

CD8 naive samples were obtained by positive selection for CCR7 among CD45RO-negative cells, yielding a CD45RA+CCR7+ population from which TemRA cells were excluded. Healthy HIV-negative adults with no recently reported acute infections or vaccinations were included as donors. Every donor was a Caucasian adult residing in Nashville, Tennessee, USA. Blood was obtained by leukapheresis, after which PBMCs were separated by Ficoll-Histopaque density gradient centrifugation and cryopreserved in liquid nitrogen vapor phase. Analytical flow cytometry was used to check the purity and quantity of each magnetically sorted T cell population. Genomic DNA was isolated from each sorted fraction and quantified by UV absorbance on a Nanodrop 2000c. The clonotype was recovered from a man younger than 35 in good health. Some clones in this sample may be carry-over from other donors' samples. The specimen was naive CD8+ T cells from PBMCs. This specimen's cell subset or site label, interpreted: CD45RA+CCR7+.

The DNA sequence reads TGCGCCAGCAGCCAGAGACAGGGCCCCCCCACAGATACGCAGTATTTT. This gives the protein CASSQRQGPPTDTQYF. This chain joins TRBV4-1 to TRBJ2-3; TRBD1 matches 7 bases in the middle. The CDR3 measures 16 amino acids from cysteine to phenylalanine. The only DNA kept is the CDR3, 48 bases in frame from the first base. CDR1 and CDR2 (MGHRA, YSYEKL) derive from the germline V gene. V has 3 bases trimmed and J has 2 bases trimmed; junction bases matching no gene number 8.